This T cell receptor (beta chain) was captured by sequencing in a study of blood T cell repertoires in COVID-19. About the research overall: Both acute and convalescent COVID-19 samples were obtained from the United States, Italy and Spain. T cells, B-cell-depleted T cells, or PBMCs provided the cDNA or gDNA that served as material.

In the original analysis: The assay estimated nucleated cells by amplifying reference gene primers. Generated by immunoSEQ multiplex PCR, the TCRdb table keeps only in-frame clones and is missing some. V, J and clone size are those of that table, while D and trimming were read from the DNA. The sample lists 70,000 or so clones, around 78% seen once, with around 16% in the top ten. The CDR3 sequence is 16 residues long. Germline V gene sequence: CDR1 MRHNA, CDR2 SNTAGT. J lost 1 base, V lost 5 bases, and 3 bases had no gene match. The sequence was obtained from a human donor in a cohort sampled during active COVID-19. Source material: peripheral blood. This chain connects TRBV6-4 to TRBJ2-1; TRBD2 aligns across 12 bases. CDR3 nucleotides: TGTGCCAGCAGTCGTGGACTAGCGGGATCCTACAATGAGCAGTTCTTC. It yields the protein CASSRGLAGSYNEQFF.